Shown below are 5 T cell receptor beta chains from a single sample sequenced in a study of tumor and adjacent non-tumor tissue in lung cancer. RNA was extracted from bulk tissue without any cell sorting. The normal lung tissue was taken more than 3 cm from the tumor edge. TCRbeta libraries were built with three rounds of nested PCR, modified from ARM-PCR. TCRdb ran MiXCR on the multiplex PCR reads and lists one entry per CDR3 protein. The sample yields approximately 82,000 distinct CDR3 sequences, over 65% seen once. Sequencing was carried out using distant non-tumor lung tissue. The receptors derive from a man aged 65 to 85 with non-small cell lung cancer.

V gene TRBV4-3 combines with J gene TRBJ2-1; possible D gene TRBD2, 6 bases. This CDR3 has 17 amino acids. Germline loops: CDR1 LGHNA, CDR2 YSLEER. With 3 bases removed from V and 8 bases from J, the gap between germline ends came to 23 bases. The DNA of the CDR3 is TGCGCCAGCAGCCAGGAATTGACGGGGAGGAGGGTCCATGAGCAGTTCTTC. Amino acid sequence: CASSQELTGRRVHEQFF.

This clonotype was seen at least ten times. The chain couples TRBV5-6 to TRBJ1-6, with 7 bases matching TRBD1. The length of the CDR3 is 16 residues. Germline loops: CDR1 SGHDT, CDR2 YYEEEE. The ends lost 2 bases at V and 4 bases at J; junction bases unmatched: 6. CDR3 in DNA: TGTGCCAGCAGCTTTTCAGGGGGAAGTTATAATTCACCCCTCCACTTT. Translation gives CASSFSGGSYNSPLHF.

Here the CDR3 DNA reads TGTGCCAGCATCGACACTGGGGAGGGGGCGATTGAATACACCTTC. This encodes CASIDTGEGAIEYTF. The chain links TRBV6-1 to TRBJ1-2, with 7 bases lining up with TRBD1. J gave up 11 bases and V 7 bases, and 19 bases lay outside the gene matches. CDR1 is MNHNS and CDR2 is SASEGT in the germline V gene. This CDR3 has 15 residues.

V and J are TRBV12-3 or TRBV12-4 and TRBJ2-4; D not certain. The CDR3 covers 14 residues. With 11 bases removed from V and 3 bases from J, the gap between germline ends came to 17 bases. The CDR3 DNA reads as TGTGCCGACGGTTCAACCCACAACAAAAACATTCAGTACTTC. This codes for CADGSTHNKNIQYF.

In its sample, this clonotype was seen many times. A much bigger clone sits one base away, suggesting this may be a read error. The chain has TRBV11-2 and TRBJ2-5, with 10 bases matching TRBD2. Looked up from germline, CDR1 is SGHAT and CDR2 is FQNNGV. The CDR3 length is 18 residues. V gave up 1 base and J gave up 2 bases; unmatched junction bases: 10. The chain's CDR3 is CASSLVWASGGRQETQYF. As DNA, the CDR3 is TGTGCCAGCAGCTTAGTATGGGCTAGCGGGGGCCGACAAGAGACCCAGTACTTC.